A single count supports the clone carrying this T cell receptor (beta chain). Its antigen is currently unknown. The germline V gene encodes CDR1 SEHNR and CDR2 FQNEAQ (reference sequence). CDR3 length equals 18 residues. Trimming cost V 1 base and J 3 bases, with 19 bases left between them. Documented treatment: roughly 10-day PBMC culture with coronavirus spike peptide pools or control peptides (ViraFEST assay). PCR positivity was dated March to December 2020, before US Alpha, Beta and Delta variants. The Oncomine TCR Beta short-read assay sequenced DNA from cultured CD4+ T cells. From the PCR reads, TCRdb called clonotypes with MiXCR, one entry per CDR3 protein. The sample includes around 16,000 distinct CDR3 sequences, 72% of them seen just once. These data are taken from a study of vaccination and CD4 T cells after COVID-19. Turning to the study itself: For post-vaccine samples, collection took place a median approximately 72 days after dose two, ranging from 14 to 241. Every culture used as a control got a CEFX pool, an HIV-1 Nef pool, or no peptide. Study-level points and caveats: The median SARS-CoV-2-reactive clonotype number increased from approximately 21 to 38, without statistical significance.

The sequence came from a human donor who had recovered from COVID-19. The material sequenced was CD4+ T cells from blood, cultured in vitro. V is TRBV7-9 and J is TRBJ1-5; the D gene is possibly TRBD1 (5 bases). CDR3 amino acids: CASSLGGGTADTNQPQHF. As DNA, the CDR3 is TGTGCCAGCAGCTTAGGGGGGGGAACGGCTGATACCAATCAGCCCCAGCATTTT.